The 17 T cell receptor beta chains given below trace back to one sample, sequenced in a study of CD8+ T cells in alopecia areata. TCR sequencing used cDNA made by reverse transcription of extracted RNA. The assay was immunoSEQ multiplex PCR, and TCRdb's table has in-frame clones only and misses some. The sample yields more than 95,000 clones, about 60% seen once. Sequenced input: CD4+ T cells sorted from blood. Source of these receptors: a human donor in good health.

This chain uses TRBV18 with TRBJ1-1, with a possible D match to TRBD1 (5 bases). The CDR3 runs 13 residues. V was trimmed by 7 bases and J by 2 bases, leaving 11 bases between them. Germline V CDR1 and CDR2: KGHSH, LQKENI. The CDR3: CASFTGGNTEAFF. The CDR3, as DNA: TGTGCCAGCTTCACCGGGGGAAACACTGAAGCTTTCTTT.

J is TRBJ1-5 and V is TRBV7-2, with D unresolved. Germline lookup yields CDR1 SGHTA and CDR2 FQGNSA. This CDR3 comprises 14 residues. V shed 2 bases and J shed 5 bases, with 10 bases lying between them. For the CDR3, the DNA is TGTGCCAGCAGCTTATACGGGGTGGATCAGCCCCAGCATTTT. Protein sequence: CASSLYGVDQPQHF.

This chain's CDR3 is CSVQGGIAEAFF. DNA for the CDR3: TGCAGCGTTCAGGGGGGGATTGCTGAAGCTTTCTTT. The chain links TRBV29-1 to TRBJ1-1; 7 positions match TRBD1. From germline, CDR1 is SQVTM and CDR2 ANQGSEA. With V trimmed by 5 bases and J by 6 bases, 6 bases remained unmatched. This CDR3 spans 12 amino acids.

The V and J genes are TRBV28 and TRBJ1-5; maybe TRBD1 (5 bases). The CDR3 totals 15 residues. Germline V CDR1 and CDR2: MDHEN, SYDVKM. Between the trimmed V and J ends, which lost 6 bases and 2 bases, there was a span of 14 bases. CDR3 sequence: CASRLDNMGNQPQHF. In DNA form, the CDR3 reads TGTGCCAGCAGGTTGGACAATATGGGCAATCAGCCCCAGCATTTT.

In its sample, this clone was seen a few times. The rearrangement joins TRBV9 to TRBJ1-1; no clear D. This CDR3 contains 13 residues. Germline assignment: CDR1 SGDLS and CDR2 YYNGEE. V was shortened by 7 bases and J by 3 bases, with 13 bases between the two germline ends. CDR3 loop: CASSKDWDTEAFF. The CDR3 coding sequence is TGTGCCAGCTCGAAGGACTGGGACACTGAAGCTTTCTTT.

This chain joins TRBV29-1 and TRBJ2-5; D uncertain. Trimming left V 7 bases short and J 13 bases short, with 19 bases between. The length of the CDR3 is 11 residues. The germline gives CDR1 SQVTM, CDR2 ANQGSEA. The CDR3 nucleotides read TGCAGCGGGGCCTCTGGAGCTTCTACGTACTTC. It is translated as CSGASGASTYF.

The chain recombines TRBV30 with TRBJ2-6; unclear D gene. The V and J ends lost 6 bases and 0 bases respectively, with 9 bases between them. This CDR3 spans 14 amino acids. Germline CDR1 is GTSNPN and CDR2 is SVGIG (reference sequence). CDR3 sequence reads: CACWATSGANVLTF. The CDR3 DNA reads TGTGCCTGTTGGGCCACCTCTGGGGCCAACGTCCTGACTTTC.

This clone was detected only a few times. The chain is built from TRBV29-1 and TRBJ2-3, with D tentatively TRBD1 (6 bases). V lost 6 bases to trimming and J lost 1 base, with 14 bases between them. This CDR3 has 14 amino acids. The germline gives CDR1 SQVTM, CDR2 ANQGSEA. CDR3 in DNA: TGCAGCGTCTTGTCTGGGGGCCGCACAGATACGCAGTATTTT. This translates into CSVLSGGRTDTQYF.

In its sample, this clone was seen a few times. The sample carries other DNA sequences with the same CDR3. V usage is TRBV30 and J usage is TRBJ2-1; D not certain. The germline gives CDR1 GTSNPN, CDR2 SVGIG (reference sequence). Trimming left V 2 bases short and J 9 bases short, with 11 bases between. The CDR3 totals 12 residues. The CDR3 sequence is CAWSPRTGEQFF. The CDR3 DNA sequence: TGTGCCTGGAGTCCCCGGACGGGTGAGCAGTTCTTC.

This clone appeared once. The V and J genes are TRBV29-1 and TRBJ2-3, with 9 nucleotides matching TRBD2. Germline V lookup: CDR1 SQVTM, CDR2 ANQGSEA. The CDR3 loop spans 13 amino acids. CDR3 region: CKGGGGPTDTQYF. CDR3 nucleotide sequence: TGCAAGGGCGGGGGGGGCCCAACAGATACGCAGTATTTT.

CDR3 residues: CAWSVLDSGGARETQYF. In DNA form, the CDR3 reads TGTGCCTGGAGTGTACTGGATAGCGGGGGGGCCCGAGAGACCCAGTACTTC. The chain carries TRBV30 and TRBJ2-5; 11 bases agree with TRBD2. Germline CDR1 GTSNPN, CDR2 SVGIG (reference sequence). This CDR3 is built from 17 residues. Losses at the gene ends were 0 bases for V and 4 bases for J; bases not matched to a gene: 10. The full variable domain, rest sourced from reference TRBV30 and TRBJ2-5, is SQTIHQWPATLVQPVGSPLSLECTVEGTSNPNLYWYRQAAGRGLQLLFYSVGIGQISSEVPQNLSASRPQDRQFILSSKKLLLSDSGFYLCAWSVLDSGGARETQYFGPGTRLLVL.

The V and J genes are TRBV6-1 and TRBJ2-5; 7 positions match TRBD2. CDR3 length: 13 amino acids. The trim removed 6 bases at V and 2 bases at J, leaving 3 bases unmatched. Germline V CDR1 and CDR2: MNHNS, SASEGT. CDR3 bases: TGTGCCAGCAGGTTGGGACTACAAGAGACCCAGTACTTC. Its protein is CASRLGLQETQYF.

This chain uses TRBV7-2 with TRBJ1-5; maybe TRBD1 (5 bases). Trimming cost V 1 base and J 5 bases, with 12 bases left between them. The CDR3 loop spans 15 amino acids. Looked up from germline, CDR1 is SGHTA and CDR2 is FQGNSA. The CDR3 here is CASSLVAGSDQPQHF. The CDR3 DNA reads TGTGCCAGCAGCTTAGTGGCAGGGAGTGATCAGCCCCAGCATTTT.

There are many counts of this clone. The CDR3 sequence is CASSLIGTGEETQYF. The CDR3 DNA reads as TGTGCCAGCAGCTTGATCGGGACAGGGGAAGAGACCCAGTACTTC. J is TRBJ2-5 and V is TRBV5-5; 10 bases line up with TRBD1. Germline lookup yields CDR1 SGHKS and CDR2 YYEKEE (reference sequence). This CDR3 has 15 residues. With V trimmed by 1 base and J by 3 bases, 3 bases remained unmatched.

The chain couples TRBV12-5 to TRBJ1-2; D is unresolved. Trimming stripped 4 bases from V and 4 bases from J, with 16 bases between. Looked up from germline, CDR1 is LGHNT and CDR2 is FRNRAP. The CDR3 loop spans 15 amino acids. CDR3 sequence: CASGSFREILYGYTF. The DNA for the CDR3 is TGTGCTAGTGGTTCCTTCCGAGAGATTCTCTATGGCTACACCTTC.

The V gene is TRBV30, the J gene TRBJ2-5; possibly TRBD2 for D (6 bases). V gave up 2 bases and J gave up 0 bases, with 16 bases separating them. The germline V gene encodes CDR1 GTSNPN and CDR2 SVGIG (reference sequence). The CDR3 has 16 residues. The chain's CDR3 is CAWSSWTEGHQETQYF. The CDR3 nucleotides read TGTGCCTGGAGTTCCTGGACGGAGGGACACCAAGAGACCCAGTACTTC.

A word on this clone: An end of the junction differs from the germline gene, which may be a read error. V usage is TRBV7-9 and J usage is TRBJ2-5; maybe TRBD2 (6 bases). Germline loops: CDR1 SEHNR, CDR2 FQNEAQ (reference sequence). CDR3 length: 15 residues. The CDR3 region is CASRLSRGTQVTQYF. The CDR3 DNA reads as TGTGCCAGCAGGCTCTCCCGGGGGACTCAAGTGACCCAGTACTTC.